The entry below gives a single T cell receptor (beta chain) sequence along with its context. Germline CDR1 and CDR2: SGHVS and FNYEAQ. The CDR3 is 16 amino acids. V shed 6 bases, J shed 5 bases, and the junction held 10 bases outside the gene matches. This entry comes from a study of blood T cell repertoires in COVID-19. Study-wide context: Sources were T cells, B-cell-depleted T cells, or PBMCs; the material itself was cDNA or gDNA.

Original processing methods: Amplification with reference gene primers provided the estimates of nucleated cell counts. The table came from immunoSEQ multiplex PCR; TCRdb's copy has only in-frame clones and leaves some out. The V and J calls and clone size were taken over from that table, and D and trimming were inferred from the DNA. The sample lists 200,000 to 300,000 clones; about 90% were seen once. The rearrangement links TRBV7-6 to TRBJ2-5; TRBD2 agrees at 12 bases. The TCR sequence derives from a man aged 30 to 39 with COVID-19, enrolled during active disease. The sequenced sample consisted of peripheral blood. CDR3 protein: CASSPGTSGLWETQYF. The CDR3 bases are TGTGCCAGCAGTCCCGGGACTAGCGGGCTTTGGGAGACCCAGTACTTC.